This TCR beta chain was recovered during a study of blood T cells in healthy people across ages. About this clonotype: As yet, its antigen is unknown.

Primers used in a second PCR of about 7 to 11 cycles were a sample-barcoded 5' primer and a J-beta primer mix. Unique molecular identifiers of 12 random nucleotides labeled each cDNA. Using its own MiXCR run on the 5' RACE reads, TCRdb lists one record per CDR3 protein. The table has some 1.6 million distinct CDR3 sequences, roughly 32% seen once; the top ten hold about 11%. The ends were cut back, 5 bases at V and 8 bases at J, with 9 bases in the middle. Germline V gene sequence: CDR1 SGHAT, CDR2 FQNNGV. The length of the CDR3 is 11 residues. Investigators took roughly 10 milliliters of peripheral blood from every donor. Each sample yielded at least 7 million isolated PBMCs. Whole-study findings and limits: TCR beta diversity, measured per million T cells, fell in a roughly linear way with age.

What was sequenced was blood. The receptor was isolated from a woman in her thirties in good health. The gene calls are TRBV11-2 and TRBJ1-2; no definite D call. CDR3 bases: TGTGCCAGCAGCACAAGGGAGGGCTACACCTTC. Amino acid sequence: CASSTREGYTF.